This entry features one T cell receptor (beta chain) sequence. Here immunoSEQ multiplex PCR was the method, and the copy in TCRdb shows in-frame clones only, minus some. The data contain 95,000 to 120,000 clones, 81% of them seen just once; the ten biggest clones take up about 1.6%. Germline V gene sequence: CDR1 MDHEN, CDR2 SYDVKM. V was cut by 6 bases and J by 6 bases, with 12 bases left in between. This CDR3 has 12 amino acids. The source of the sample is a study of blood T cell repertoires in COVID-19. The chain links TRBV28 to TRBJ2-7; D is unclear. This sequence originates from a middle-aged man with acute or convalescent COVID-19. Sequencing input: peripheral blood. CDR3 residues: CASRMVRSEQYF. The CDR3, as DNA: TGTGCCAGCAGAATGGTTAGGAGCGAGCAGTACTTC. Drawing the rest from reference TRBV28 and TRBJ2-7, the complete variable domain is DVKVTQSSRYLVKRTGEKVFLECVQDMDHENMFWYRQDPGLGLRLIYFSYDVKMKEKGDIPEGYSVSREKKERFSLILESASTNQTSMYLCASRMVRSEQYFGPGTRLTVT.